Listed below are T cell receptor beta chains from one sample, sequenced in a study of blood T cells in healthy people across ages. TCRdb reanalysed the 5' RACE reads using MiXCR and keeps one entry per CDR3 protein. The table shows 1.8 million or so distinct CDR3 sequences, with about two fifths occurring only once. The sample was blood. These receptors came from a human donor in good health. The CDR3 runs from the conserved cysteine through the conserved F or W. D genes are given only for firm matches. The size field is filled for only some rows; it gives once, few, many or a size class.

d_call	v_call	clone_size	j_call	cdr3_aa	cdr3_nt
NA	TRBV29-1	NA	TRBJ2-1	CSVGRTTGVGNEQFF	TGCAGCGTTGGGCGGACCACGGGGGTTGGGAATGAGCAGTTCTTC
NA	TRBV5-1	few	TRBJ2-7	CASSSQSGKRDEQYF	TGCGCCAGCAGCTCTCAATCCGGGAAAAGGGACGAGCAGTACTTC
NA	TRBV20-1	few	TRBJ2-3	CSASPQTEGGTDTQYF	TGCAGTGCTAGCCCTCAGACGGAGGGAGGCACAGATACGCAGTATTTT
TRBD1	TRBV5-5	few	TRBJ1-6	CASSLAGTGNSPLHF	TGTGCCAGCAGCTTGGCCGGGACAGGCAACTCACCCCTCCACTTT
NA	TRBV12-3/TRBV12-4	NA	TRBJ2-6	CASSFGRYVANVLTF	TGTGCCAGCAGTTTCGGGCGATATGTGGCCAACGTCCTGACTTTC
TRBD1	TRBV6-5	NA	TRBJ2-3	CASSRRDRGTDTRYF	TGTGCCAGCAGCCGCCGGGACAGGGGCACAGATACGCGGTATTTT
NA	TRBV29-1	NA	TRBJ1-1	CSGKNTEAFF	TGCAGCGGGAAAAACACTGAAGCTTTCTTT
NA	TRBV10-3	NA	TRBJ1-2	CAISESSYDGYTF	TGTGCTATCAGTGAGTCGAGCTACGATGGCTACACCTTC
NA	TRBV7-9	few	TRBJ2-7	CASSFQEYSYEQYF	TGTGCCAGCAGCTTTCAGGAGTACTCCTACGAGCAGTACTTC
TRBD2	TRBV3-1	NA	TRBJ2-5	CASSQRGGRQETQYF	TGTGCCAGCAGCCAACGGGGGGGCCGACAAGAGACCCAGTACTTC
NA	TRBV4-3	few	TRBJ2-1	CASSQDWGGGGLEEQFF	TGCGCCAGCAGCCAAGATTGGGGAGGGGGGGGCCTCGAGGAGCAGTTCTTC
TRBD1	TRBV15	NA	TRBJ1-2	CATSRDRGEAVGGYTF	TGTGCCACCAGCAGAGACAGGGGGGAGGCCGTGGGTGGCTACACCTTC
TRBD2	TRBV20-1	NA	TRBJ2-3	CSARDLRLAAYADTQYF	TGCAGTGCTAGAGACTTAAGACTAGCGGCCTATGCAGATACGCAGTATTTT
NA	TRBV5-6	few	TRBJ2-3	CASSSQGSSTDTQYF	TGTGCCAGCAGTTCACAGGGCTCTAGCACAGATACGCAGTATTTT
NA	TRBV4-1	NA	TRBJ2-1	CASSQGPQGAEQFF	TGCGCCAGCAGCCAGGGTCCACAGGGAGCTGAGCAGTTCTTC
NA	TRBV21-1	NA	TRBJ2-5	CAILLSGGQETQYF	TGTGCCATTCTGCTGTCTGGGGGGCAAGAGACCCAGTACTTC
NA	TRBV28	NA	TRBJ2-7	CASSLSRYTYEQYF	TGTGCCAGCAGTTTGAGCAGGTATACCTACGAGCAGTACTTC
NA	TRBV12-3/TRBV12-4	once	TRBJ2-1	CASSLRVETQFF	TGTGCCAGCAGTCTCAGGGTTGAGACCCAGTTCTTC
NA	TRBV20-1	NA	TRBJ2-5	CSASFPGKETQYF	TGCAGTGCTAGCTTCCCGGGGAAAGAGACCCAGTACTTC
NA	TRBV5-6	few	TRBJ2-6	CASSLEGDPPIGANVLTF	TGTGCCAGCAGCTTGGAGGGGGATCCCCCCATTGGGGCCAACGTCCTGACTTTC
TRBD1	TRBV4-1	NA	TRBJ2-7	CASSQPGQGGSYEQYF	TGCGCCAGCAGCCAGCCCGGACAGGGGGGGTCCTACGAGCAGTACTTC
NA	TRBV7-2	NA	TRBJ1-3	CASSLGSGAGNTIYF	TGTGCCAGCAGCTTAGGATCAGGGGCAGGAAACACCATATATTTT
NA	TRBV15	NA	TRBJ1-6	CATSRGGSQTHTPLHF	TGTGCCACCAGCAGAGGAGGGTCCCAAACTCATACACCCCTCCACTTT
NA	TRBV6-5	few	TRBJ1-5	CASRRNLHTPQHF	TGTGCCAGCAGGAGAAATCTACACACGCCCCAGCATTTT
TRBD1	TRBV6-2/TRBV6-3	NA	TRBJ1-5	CASGAPRDREQPQHF	TGTGCCAGCGGTGCGCCCCGGGACAGAGAACAGCCCCAGCATTTT
NA	TRBV27	few	TRBJ1-1	CVQIGEWYTEAFF	TGTGTCCAGATCGGGGAATGGTACACTGAAGCTTTCTTT
NA	TRBV6-9	NA	TRBJ2-3	CARGPNTDTQYF	TGTGCCCGCGGGCCGAACACAGATACGCAGTATTTT
NA	TRBV21-1	NA	TRBJ2-7	CASSTPGTTSYNEEQYF	TGTGCCAGCAGCACACCAGGGACCACCTCCTACAATGAAGAGCAGTACTTC
NA	TRBV7-2	NA	TRBJ2-3	CASSLAGQPTDTQYF	TGTGCCAGCAGCTTAGCTGGACAGCCCACAGATACGCAGTATTTT
NA	TRBV20-1	many	TRBJ2-3	CSARDIVYEDTQYF	TGCAGTGCTAGAGATATAGTGTACGAGGATACGCAGTATTTT